The 32 T cell receptor beta chains given below trace back to one sample, sequenced in a study of cytomegalovirus exposure and HLA in healthy donors. The study ran its PCR with 60 Vbeta and 13 Jbeta primers. TCRdb's copy holds only in-frame clones and misses some; the assay was immunoSEQ multiplex PCR. Of about 94,000 clones listed, about 80% are singletons. The sequencing sample was made of PBMCs. The receptors shown here come from a human donor in good health.

This chain links TRBV4-2 with TRBJ2-2; 9 positions agree with TRBD2. Germline lookup yields CDR1 LGHNA and CDR2 YNFKEQ. The junction had 10 bases not matched to a gene; V was cut back by 1 base and J by 7 bases. The CDR3 is 17 amino acids. CDR3 sequence (DNA): TGTGCCAGCAGCCAAGGATTCGGCGGGGGGGCCGTCGGGGAGCTGTTTTTT. Translation: CASSQGFGGGAVGELFF.

The genes are TRBV11-1 and TRBJ2-3, with D possibly matching TRBD2 (6 bases). This CDR3 contains 15 residues. The V end was cut by 1 base, the J end by 0 bases, with 8 bases between. Per the germline V gene, CDR1 is SGHAT and CDR2 is FQDESV (reference sequence). CDR3 DNA: TGTGCCAGCAGCTTAGTCGGGGGAAGCACAGATACGCAGTATTTT. Its protein product is CASSLVGGSTDTQYF.

The chain links TRBV28 to TRBJ1-2, with 7 nucleotides matching TRBD1. V lost 6 bases, J lost 4 bases, and 5 bases stayed unmatched. The CDR3 sequence is 13 residues long. The germline gives CDR1 MDHEN, CDR2 SYDVKM. The CDR3 DNA reads as TGTGCCAGCAGCCTGGACAGGATCTATGGCTACACCTTC. It yields the protein CASSLDRIYGYTF.

The rearrangement joins TRBV7-2 to TRBJ2-5; TRBD1 matches at 9 bases. The CDR3 covers 15 residues. With V trimmed by 2 bases and J by 5 bases, 6 bases remained unmatched. From germline, CDR1 is SGHTA and CDR2 FQGNSA. DNA of the CDR3: TGTGCCAGCAGCTTACCCGGGACAGGGTTGGAGACCCAGTACTTC. This codes for CASSLPGTGLETQYF.

The chain recombines TRBV29-1 with TRBJ2-5; 10 bases line up with TRBD2. CDR1 and CDR2 from the germline V gene are SQVTM and ANQGSEA. Unmatched junction bases numbered 7, after V lost 3 bases and J lost 3 bases. This CDR3 has 15 amino acids. The CDR3 reads CSVDKGSGREETQYF. The CDR3, as DNA: TGCAGCGTTGATAAGGGGAGCGGGAGGGAAGAGACCCAGTACTTC.

The rearrangement links TRBV14 to TRBJ1-6; tentatively, D is TRBD1 (6 bases). CDR1 is SGHDN and CDR2 is FVKESK in the germline V gene. The CDR3 is made up of 14 amino acids. Trimming removed 4 bases at V and 10 bases at J, with 14 bases between. CDR3 protein: CASSRRGDSSPLHF. DNA for the CDR3: TGTGCCAGCAGCCGCAGGGGTGATTCATCACCCCTCCACTTT.

This chain joins TRBV29-1 and TRBJ1-1; TRBD1 might be the D (5 bases). In germline, CDR1 is SQVTM, CDR2 ANQGSEA. This CDR3 has 12 amino acids. Trimming removed 7 bases from V and 8 bases from J, with 17 bases in between. The DNA of the CDR3 is TGCAGCGCCACTGGAGGGGTAGGGGAAGCTTTCTTT. Translated: CSATGGVGEAFF.

This sequence joins TRBV7-8 and TRBJ1-2, with TRBD1 matching 7 bases. Germline V gives CDR1 SGHVS, CDR2 FQNEAQ. CDR3 length equals 13 residues. V trimming: 2 bases; J trimming: 6 bases; junction bases outside the gene matches: 3. The CDR3 DNA follows: TGTGCCAGCAGCTTAAGGGGGCGCGATGGCTACACCTTC. The encoded protein is CASSLRGRDGYTF.

This chain links TRBV25-1 with TRBJ2-7; TRBD1 is a possible D gene (6 bases). CDR3 length: 13 residues. Trimming removed 10 bases at V and 7 bases at J, with 20 bases between. Per germline, CDR1 MGHDK and CDR2 SYGVNS. The CDR3 sequence: CATGAAGLGEQYF. CDR3 DNA: TGTGCCACAGGGGCGGCAGGGCTAGGGGAGCAGTACTTC.

The chain combines TRBV6-1 with TRBJ2-1, with 7 bases aligning to TRBD2. J was trimmed by 10 bases and V by 5 bases; bases with no gene match: 8. Germline V gene sequence: CDR1 MNHNS, CDR2 SASEGT. This CDR3 is 13 amino acids long. The CDR3 nucleotides are TGTGCCAGCAGTACCAATCCGACTAGCGAGCAGTTCTTC. This encodes CASSTNPTSEQFF.

The CDR3: CASSSRTKQETQYF. CDR3 nucleotides: TGTGCCAGCAGCTCAAGGACTAAGCAAGAGACCCAGTACTTC. This chain links TRBV7-2 with TRBJ2-5; D might be TRBD2 (6 bases). V dropped 4 bases and J dropped 2 bases, with 11 bases sitting between them. Germline V gene data show CDR1 as SGHTA and CDR2 as FQGNSA. The CDR3 runs to 14 residues.

The chain employs TRBV29-1 and TRBJ2-7, with D tentatively TRBD2 (5 bases). The CDR3 spans 12 residues. V lost 3 bases to trimming and J lost 7 bases, with 13 bases between them. Germline V lookup: CDR1 SQVTM, CDR2 ANQGSEA. The CDR3 protein is CSVDSPPGEQYF. CDR3 DNA: TGCAGCGTTGATTCCCCACCGGGGGAGCAGTACTTC.

V and J are TRBV25-1 and TRBJ2-1; TRBD2 matches 11 bases. The ends lost 3 bases at V and 8 bases at J; junction bases unmatched: 9. This CDR3 is 16 amino acids long. Germline values: CDR1 MGHDK, CDR2 SYGVNS. CDR3 coding DNA: TGTGCCAGCAGTGACCCGGGGCTAGCGGGGGGCGATGAGCAGTTCTTC. It is translated as CASSDPGLAGGDEQFF.

The rearrangement links TRBV2 to TRBJ2-3, with TRBD1 matching over 8 bases. The CDR3 is made up of 15 amino acids. CDR1 is SNHLY, CDR2 FYNNEI, per germline. V gave up 7 bases and J gave up 2 bases; unmatched junction bases: 8. CDR3 in DNA: TGTGCCAGCAATTCCAGGACAGGGTTCACAGATACGCAGTATTTT. Translating it yields CASNSRTGFTDTQYF. Combining the CDR3 with reference TRBV2 and TRBJ2-3 gives the whole variable domain EPEVTQTPSHQVTQMGQEVILRCVPISNHLYFYWYRQILGQKVEFLVSFYNNEISEKSEIFDDQFSVERPDGSNFTLKIRSTKLEDSAMYFCASNSRTGFTDTQYFGPGTRLTVL.

The chain joins TRBV6-1 to TRBJ2-7; D may be TRBD1 (6 bases). Germline V gene sequence: CDR1 MNHNS, CDR2 SASEGT. The CDR3 extends over 14 amino acids. Between the trimmed V and J ends, which lost 4 bases and 4 bases, there was a span of 14 bases. CDR3 sequence reads: CASSVGGVGYEQYF. Written as DNA, the CDR3 is TGTGCCAGCAGTGTAGGGGGAGTTGGGTACGAGCAGTACTTC.

The CDR3, as DNA: TGTGCCAGCAGCTTAGGGCGGGGAATACATGAGCAGTTCTTC. As protein: CASSLGRGIHEQFF. The chain uses TRBV7-3 and TRBJ2-1; maybe TRBD2 (6 bases). Trimming left V 2 bases short and J 8 bases short, with 13 bases between. The CDR3 totals 14 residues. Germline CDR1 and CDR2: SGHTA and FQGTGA.

This rearrangement joins TRBV6-5 to TRBJ2-1; 11 positions agree with TRBD2. Per germline, CDR1 MNHEY and CDR2 SVGAGI. The CDR3 totals 15 residues. V was pared by 2 bases and J by 8 bases, with 5 bases of the junction left unmatched. The CDR3 nucleotides are TGTGCCAGCAGTTACGGTAGCGGGGGGGCCCATGAGCAGTTCTTC. It yields the protein CASSYGSGGAHEQFF.

The chain couples TRBV2 to TRBJ1-5; D may be TRBD1 (5 bases). The CDR3 extends over 16 amino acids. The germline CDR1 and CDR2 sequences are SNHLY and FYNNEI. V shed 4 bases and J shed 0 bases, with 13 bases lying between them. For the CDR3, the DNA is TGTGCCAGCAGTGTGTGGGGGGTGAATAGCAATCAGCCCCAGCATTTT. It translates to CASSVWGVNSNQPQHF.

The rearrangement uses TRBV18 and TRBJ1-2; D is ambiguous. From germline, CDR1 is KGHSH and CDR2 LQKENI. CDR3 length equals 15 residues. With 0 bases removed from V and 6 bases from J, the gap between germline ends came to 14 bases. The CDR3 nucleotides read TGTGCCAGCTCACCACCGTACAACAGCTATCATGGCTACACCTTC. Protein: CASSPPYNSYHGYTF.

The chain carries TRBV27 and TRBJ1-2; TRBD1 is a possible D gene (5 bases). This CDR3 is built from 14 residues. Trimming pared 2 bases from V and 5 bases from J, leaving 12 bases between. Looked up from germline, CDR1 is MNHEY and CDR2 is SMNVEV (reference sequence). The CDR3 loop reads CASSLGGVGYGYTF. CDR3 DNA: TGTGCCAGCAGTTTAGGGGGGGTGGGGTATGGCTACACCTTC.

The V gene is TRBV7-9, the J gene TRBJ2-2; 7 nucleotides align to TRBD2. The CDR3 length is 16 residues. V lost 6 bases and J lost 0; bases outside the gene matches: 7. Germline V gene sequence: CDR1 SEHNR, CDR2 FQNEAQ (reference sequence). The CDR3 spells CASRGRGLANTGELFF. CDR3 in DNA: TGTGCCAGCAGGGGGAGGGGACTCGCGAACACCGGGGAGCTGTTTTTT.

The CDR3 DNA follows: TGTGCCAGCAGTGAGGACAGGGCGGGCAATCAGCCCCAGCATTTT. This sequence encodes CASSEDRAGNQPQHF. The rearrangement links TRBV6-1 to TRBJ1-5; 8 positions match TRBD1. V shed 3 bases, J shed 2 bases, and the junction held 3 bases outside the gene matches. Germline V lookup: CDR1 MNHNS, CDR2 SASEGT. The CDR3 is made up of 15 amino acids.

J is TRBJ1-3 and V is TRBV6-1; D uncertain. Germline V gene data show CDR1 as MNHNS and CDR2 as SASEGT. The germline V and J ends were trimmed by 4 bases and 1 base, with 17 bases remaining between them. This CDR3 has 17 residues. In nucleotides, the CDR3 is TGTGCCAGCAGTGCTCTGGGCAGTGAATTATCTGGAAACACCATATATTTT. It codes for CASSALGSELSGNTIYF.

The rearrangement joins TRBV2 to TRBJ2-7, with 11 nucleotides matching TRBD2. The germline CDR1 and CDR2 sequences are SNHLY and FYNNEI. The V segment lost 3 bases and the J segment 9 bases; nucleotides outside the gene matches: 10. The CDR3 has 15 residues. The CDR3 DNA sequence: TGTGCCAGCAGTGAGGGGCTAGCGGGAGGTCTTGGGCAGTACTTC. It encodes CASSEGLAGGLGQYF. The full variable domain, completed using reference TRBV2 and TRBJ2-7, is EPEVTQTPSHQVTQMGQEVILRCVPISNHLYFYWYRQILGQKVEFLVSFYNNEISEKSEIFDDQFSVERPDGSNFTLKIRSTKLEDSAMYFCASSEGLAGGLGQYFGPGTRLTVT.

The chain carries TRBV25-1 and TRBJ2-3; 8 bases line up with TRBD2. Germline values: CDR1 MGHDK, CDR2 SYGVNS. The CDR3 totals 17 residues. Unmatched junction bases numbered 12, after V lost 4 bases and J lost 3 bases. The CDR3 DNA is TGTGCCAGCAGTGGCGCCCTCGCGGGAGGAGGTACAGATACGCAGTATTTT. Translating gives CASSGALAGGGTDTQYF.

The V gene is TRBV6-5, the J gene TRBJ2-3; D is undetermined. CDR3 size: 13 residues. The ends were cut back, 2 bases at V and 7 bases at J, with 10 bases in the middle. CDR1 is MNHEY and CDR2 is SVGAGI in the germline V gene. The CDR3 reads CASSYKPSHTQYF. CDR3 nucleotides: TGTGCCAGCAGTTACAAGCCATCACATACGCAGTATTTT.

The rearrangement links TRBV7-2 to TRBJ1-2; TRBD1 might be the D (6 bases). The CDR3 spans 15 residues. The ends were cut back, 5 bases at V and 0 bases at J, with 13 bases in the middle. Germline CDR1 is SGHTA and CDR2 is FQGNSA. CDR3 amino acids: CASSPQTGSNYGYTF. The CDR3 coding sequence is TGTGCCAGCAGCCCCCAAACAGGGTCTAACTATGGCTACACCTTC.

The chain employs TRBV19 and TRBJ2-2; 13 bases fit TRBD2. The CDR3 spans 15 residues. V trimming: 8 bases; J trimming: 7 bases; junction bases outside the gene matches: 7. CDR1 is LNHDA and CDR2 is SQIVND in the germline V gene (reference sequence). In DNA form, the CDR3 reads TGTGCCAGTTCTACTAGCGGGGGGGCGTTCGGGGAGCTGTTTTTT. This codes for CASSTSGGAFGELFF. The complete variable domain, with remaining parts taken from reference TRBV19 and TRBJ2-2, reads DGGITQSPKYLFRKEGQNVTLSCEQNLNHDAMYWYRQDPGQGLRLIYYSQIVNDFQKGDIAEGYSVSREKKESFPLTVTSAQKNPTAFYLCASSTSGGAFGELFFGEGSRLTVL.

The V call is TRBV18, the J call TRBJ2-5; 11 bases agree with TRBD2. The CDR3 has 15 amino acids. V was clipped by 3 bases and J by 3 bases; unmatched bases: 3. Germline V gene lookup returns CDR1 KGHSH and CDR2 LQKENI. The CDR3 bases are TGTGCCAGCTCACCCCCGGGACTAGCGGAAGAGACCCAGTACTTC. It encodes CASSPPGLAEETQYF. The full variable domain, in which reference TRBV18 and TRBJ2-5 provide the parts outside the CDR3, is NAGVMQNPRHLVRRRGQEARLRCSPMKGHSHVYWYRQLPEEGLKFMVYLQKENIIDESGMPKERFSAEFPKEGPSILRIQQVVRGDSAAYFCASSPPGLAEETQYFGPGTRLLVL.

This chain links TRBV15 with TRBJ1-2; 7 bases match TRBD1. The CDR3 consists of 13 residues. Germline V lookup: CDR1 LNHNV, CDR2 YYDKDF (reference sequence). The ends lost 3 bases at V and 2 bases at J; junction bases unmatched: 0. The CDR3 spells CATSRDRNYGYTF. In DNA, the CDR3 is TGTGCCACCAGCAGGGACAGGAACTATGGCTACACCTTC.

This chain connects TRBV5-6 to TRBJ1-6, with 7 nucleotides matching TRBD1. In germline, CDR1 is SGHDT, CDR2 YYEEEE. The CDR3 consists of 17 residues. V gave up 4 bases and J gave up 0 bases; unmatched junction bases: 7. CDR3: CASSRYRGRSYNSPLHF. The CDR3 DNA sequence: TGTGCCAGCAGCAGATACAGGGGCCGCTCCTATAATTCACCCCTCCACTTT.

This clone was counted a single time. The gene calls are TRBV6-1 and TRBJ1-4; 9 bases fit TRBD1. From germline, CDR1 is MNHNS and CDR2 SASEGT. With V trimmed by 0 bases and J by 9 bases, 5 bases remained unmatched. The CDR3 extends over 15 amino acids. The CDR3 is CASSEAQGTGKKLFF. CDR3 coding DNA: TGTGCCAGCAGTGAAGCCCAGGGGACAGGGAAAAAACTGTTTTTT.